The 11 T cell receptor beta chains below come from one sample, sequenced in a study of cytomegalovirus exposure and HLA in healthy donors. The PCR was carried out with 60 Vbeta primers and 13 Jbeta primers. Assay: immunoSEQ multiplex PCR; the TCRdb copy retains only in-frame clones and omits some. This sample has approximately 88,000 clones, with 65% to 85% found just once. What was sequenced was PBMCs. The receptors were gathered from a young man in good health and CMV-seronegative.

J is TRBJ2-7 and V is TRBV7-9; TRBD1 matches at 8 bases. Unmatched junction bases numbered 12, after V lost 1 base and J lost 4 bases. This CDR3 region has 17 residues. CDR1 and CDR2 (germline): SEHNR, FQNEAQ (reference sequence). The CDR3 DNA sequence: TGTGCCAGCAGCTTAGTAGCGGTGGCGAGACAGGGGTACGAGCAGTACTTC. It specifies CASSLVAVARQGYEQYF.

This clone is a singleton in its sample. The V gene is TRBV5-1, the J gene TRBJ2-5; D not resolved. With the DNA end fitting TRBJ2-7 better, the J assignment may be wrong. The CDR3 is 14 residues long. Germline V gives CDR1 SGHRS, CDR2 YFSETQ. The DNA of the CDR3 is TGCGCCAGCAGATCCCCAGGAAAACCCTACGAGCAGTACTTC. Amino acids: CASRSPGKPYEQYF.

The chain recombines TRBV11-2 with TRBJ1-4; TRBD1 agrees at 8 bases. Germline CDR1 reads SGHAT; CDR2 reads FQNNGV. J lost 4 bases, V lost 5 bases, and 6 bases had no gene match. CDR3 length equals 15 residues. CDR3 coding DNA: TGTGCCAGCAGCACCGGACAGGGAAGTAATGAAAAACTGTTTTTT. Residues: CASSTGQGSNEKLFF.

The V call is TRBV4-1, the J call TRBJ2-7, with TRBD2 matching over 7 bases. Germline V gene sequence: CDR1 MGHRA, CDR2 YSYEKL. The J segment lost 2 bases and the V segment lost 1 base, leaving 8 bases of the junction unmatched. The CDR3 sequence is 16 residues long. The CDR3 spells CASSQVSGLGAYEQYF. The CDR3 bases are TGCGCCAGCAGCCAAGTTAGCGGGCTCGGGGCCTACGAGCAGTACTTC.

This clone showed up just a few times. The chain couples TRBV11-2 to TRBJ2-1, with D possibly TRBD2 on 6 matching bases. The CDR3 runs 15 residues. The V end was cut by 2 bases, the J end by 9 bases, with 17 bases between. Per germline, CDR1 SGHAT and CDR2 FQNNGV. The CDR3 here is CASSLNPDAGLEQFF. As DNA, the CDR3 is TGTGCCAGCAGCTTAAACCCCGACGCGGGGCTTGAGCAGTTCTTC.

There are a few counts of this clone. This sequence joins TRBV6-1 and TRBJ2-3; TRBD2 is a possible D gene (7 bases). The V and J ends lost 3 bases and 6 bases respectively, with 19 bases between them. In germline, CDR1 is MNHNS, CDR2 SASEGT. CDR3 size: 16 residues. CDR3 sequence reads: CASSEQGEGVYDTQYF. Written as DNA, the CDR3 is TGTGCCAGCAGTGAGCAAGGGGAGGGGGTTTACGATACGCAGTATTTT.

This chain joins TRBV19 and TRBJ2-5; TRBD1 is a possible D gene (6 bases). The J call may be incorrect, as the DNA end agrees better with TRBJ2-7. The V gene's germline CDR1 is LNHDA and CDR2 SQIVND (reference sequence). This CDR3 has 15 amino acids. CDR3 sequence: CASSVGTYSSYEQYF. CDR3 in DNA: TGTGCCAGTAGCGTCGGGACATACAGCTCCTACGAGCAGTACTTC.

The chain combines TRBV5-5 with TRBJ2-5; D is possibly TRBD1 (6 bases). V was trimmed by 1 base and J by 7 bases, leaving 8 bases between them. The CDR3 covers 12 residues. The germline V gene encodes CDR1 SGHKS and CDR2 YYEKEE (reference sequence). CDR3 DNA sequence: TGTGCCAGCAGCTTGAGGGGGTTGACCCAGTACTTC. This encodes CASSLRGLTQYF.

The V gene is TRBV7-2, the J gene TRBJ2-3; 10 bases are shared with TRBD2. The junction had 18 bases not matched to a gene; V was cut back by 3 bases and J by 12 bases. This CDR3 is 17 amino acids long. In germline, CDR1 is SGHTA, CDR2 FQGNSA. CDR3 amino acids: CASSFSAGGLGFSTQYF. The CDR3 bases are TGTGCCAGCAGCTTTTCAGCGGGGGGGCTAGGATTCTCCACCCAGTATTTT. Full variable domain (remainder filled in from reference TRBV7-2 and TRBJ2-3): GAGVSQSPSNKVTEKGKDVELRCDPISGHTALYWYRQSLGQGLEFLIYFQGNSAPDKSGLPSDRFSAERTGGSVSTLTIQRTQQEDSAVYLCASSFSAGGLGFSTQYFGPGTRLTVL.

This clone was picked up a small number of times. J is TRBJ2-7 and V is TRBV5-1; D is unclear. The CDR3 consists of 12 residues. The V gene's germline CDR1 is SGHRS and CDR2 YFSETQ. Trimming took 0 bases from V and 3 from J, leaving 4 bases between them. CDR3 DNA sequence: TGCGCCAGCAGCTTGGATCACTACGAGCAGTACTTC. As protein: CASSLDHYEQYF.

The V call is TRBV18, the J call TRBJ1-1, with D hard to call. The germline CDR1 and CDR2 sequences are KGHSH and LQKENI. The V end lost 6 bases, the J end lost 1 base, and 12 bases lay between the germline ends. This CDR3 has 14 residues. CDR3 protein: CASSQSVSNTEAFF. The DNA of the CDR3 is TGTGCCAGCTCTCAAAGCGTTTCGAACACTGAAGCTTTCTTT.